This entry describes one T cell receptor (beta chain). Its antigen is undetermined. The primer mix had 60 Vbeta and 13 Jbeta primers. Libraries were prepared by immunoSEQ multiplex PCR; TCRdb keeps only in-frame clonotypes and omits some of them. The sample lists tens of thousands of clones, over 65% seen once, with 15% to 20% in the top ten. This sample is drawn from a study of cytomegalovirus exposure and HLA in healthy donors. Whole-study results and caveats: Reports showed the classifier diagnosing cytomegalovirus status with high specificity and sensitivity. Immune exposure was documented only through CMV serostatus.

This CDR3 has 15 residues. CDR1 is LNHNV, CDR2 YYDKDF, per germline (reference sequence). V gave up 1 base and J gave up 3 bases; unmatched junction bases: 2. The chain links TRBV15 to TRBJ1-4; 7 nucleotides agree with TRBD1. The sequenced material came from PBMCs. The receptor's source is a man in his fifties or sixties in good health and CMV-seropositive. Here the CDR3 DNA reads TGTGCCACCAGCAGAGGGGACAGCTCTAATGAAAAACTGTTTTTT. Residues: CATSRGDSSNEKLFF.